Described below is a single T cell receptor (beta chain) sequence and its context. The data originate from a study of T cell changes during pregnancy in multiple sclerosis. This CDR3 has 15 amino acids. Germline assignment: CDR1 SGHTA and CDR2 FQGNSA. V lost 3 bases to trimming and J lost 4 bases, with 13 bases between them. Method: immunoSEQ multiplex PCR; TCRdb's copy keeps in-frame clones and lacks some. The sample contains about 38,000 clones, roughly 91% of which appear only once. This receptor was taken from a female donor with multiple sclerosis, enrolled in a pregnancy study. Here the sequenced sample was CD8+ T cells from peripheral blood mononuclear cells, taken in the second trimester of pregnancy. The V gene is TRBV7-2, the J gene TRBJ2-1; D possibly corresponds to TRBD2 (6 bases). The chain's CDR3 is CASSFLSGEYNEQFF. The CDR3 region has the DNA TGTGCCAGCAGCTTCCTATCGGGAGAATACAATGAGCAGTTCTTC.